Following are 24 T cell receptor beta chains from one sample sequenced in a study of OX40 agonist ivuxolimab in advanced cancers. The assay was immunoSEQ multiplex PCR, and TCRdb's table has in-frame clones only and misses some. This sample has 30,000 to 45,000 clones, with 88% found just once. The sequenced sample was CD4+ or CD8+ T cells sorted from blood, obtained in a trial of the OX40 agonist ivuxolimab. The receptor source for this set is an adult with an advanced solid tumor such as melanoma, head and neck, liver or kidney cancer.

This clone was picked up a small number of times. This chain joins TRBV19 and TRBJ2-7, with 9 bases matching TRBD1. This CDR3 spans 15 amino acids. From germline, CDR1 is LNHDA and CDR2 SQIVND (reference sequence). The V gene end was trimmed by 5 bases and the J gene end by 7 bases; junction bases not matched to a gene: 12. Here the CDR3 reads CASSPWGQGFSEQYF. DNA of the CDR3: TGTGCCAGTAGTCCCTGGGGACAGGGCTTCTCGGAGCAGTACTTC.

The rearrangement uses TRBV28 and TRBJ2-6; D is ambiguous. The germline CDR1 and CDR2 sequences are MDHEN and SYDVKM. Trimming pared 3 bases from V and 2 bases from J, leaving 5 bases between. The CDR3 sequence is 14 residues long. The CDR3, as DNA: TGTGCCAGCAGTTTTCGGGCTGGGGCCAACGTCCTGACTTTC. This sequence encodes CASSFRAGANVLTF.

The rearrangement uses TRBV4-3 and TRBJ1-6; unclear D gene. Germline assignment: CDR1 LGHNA and CDR2 YSLEER. The germline V and J ends were trimmed by 0 bases and 8 bases, with 14 bases remaining between them. The length of the CDR3 is 16 residues. CDR3 in DNA: TGCGCCAGCAGCCAAGAGGGGATCCCCGGAGATTCACCCCTCCACTTT. Amino acid sequence: CASSQEGIPGDSPLHF.

As for this clone: Other DNA sequences from this sample encode an identical CDR3 as well. This chain connects TRBV27 to TRBJ2-5, with unresolved D. Between the trimmed V and J ends, which lost 0 bases and 4 bases, there was a span of 3 bases. Germline assignment: CDR1 MNHEY and CDR2 SMNVEV (reference sequence). There are 12 residues in the CDR3. This chain's CDR3 is CASSLSGETQYF. The CDR3 nucleotides read TGTGCCAGCAGTTTATCCGGAGAGACCCAGTACTTC.

The count of this clone is one. The J gene is TRBJ2-7, the V gene TRBV9, with 7 bases aligning to TRBD1. The CDR3 covers 15 residues. Trimming took 4 bases from V and 3 from J; bases not matched to a gene: 10. Germline CDR1 is SGDLS and CDR2 is YYNGEE. CDR3 bases: TGTGCCAGCAGCCTTGGGACAGCCACCCACTACGAGCAGTACTTC. Its protein is CASSLGTATHYEQYF.

V is TRBV6-5 and J is TRBJ1-2; D not certain. This CDR3 comprises 13 residues. Per the germline V gene, CDR1 is MNHEY and CDR2 is SVGAGI. Deletions cut 0 bases from V and 4 bases from J, with 6 bases between. CDR3 sequence reads: CASSYSFSYGYTF. CDR3 DNA sequence: TGTGCCAGCAGTTACTCTTTCAGCTATGGCTACACCTTC.

The chain has TRBV7-9 and TRBJ2-1; D remains ambiguous. From germline, CDR1 is SEHNR and CDR2 FQNEAQ (reference sequence). Deletions cut 5 bases from V and 0 bases from J, with 8 bases between. The CDR3 covers 14 residues. The CDR3 DNA reads TGTGCCAGCAGCCCAGGAGACTCCTACAATGAGCAGTTCTTC. Its translation: CASSPGDSYNEQFF. Drawing the rest from reference TRBV7-9 and TRBJ2-1, the complete variable domain is DTGVSQNPRHKITKRGQNVTFRCDPISEHNRLYWYRQTLGQGPEFLTYFQNEAQLEKSRLLSDRFSAERPKGSFSTLEIQRTEQGDSAMYLCASSPGDSYNEQFFGPGTRLTVL.

This sequence joins TRBV11-2 and TRBJ2-7; 8 bases line up with TRBD1. Germline V gene data show CDR1 as SGHAT and CDR2 as FQNNGV. V was pared by 5 bases and J by 3 bases, with 6 bases of the junction left unmatched. This CDR3 is built from 14 residues. The CDR3 loop reads CASSAAQGDYEQYF. Here the CDR3 DNA reads TGTGCCAGCAGCGCTGCACAGGGGGACTACGAGCAGTACTTC.

This sequence joins TRBV6-1 and TRBJ2-3; the match to TRBD1 covers 7 bases. Trimming took 1 base from V and 6 from J; bases not matched to a gene: 7. CDR1 is MNHNS and CDR2 is SASEGT in the germline V gene. The CDR3 runs 15 residues. CDR3 sequence (DNA): TGTGCCAGCAGTGAAGGGGGACAGTTCCTGGATACGCAGTATTTT. Translation: CASSEGGQFLDTQYF.

This chain links TRBV6-1 with TRBJ2-2; 9 nucleotides agree with TRBD1. After removal of 4 bases from V and 5 bases from J, the junction contained 17 bases not matched to a gene. The CDR3 runs 19 residues. Per germline, CDR1 MNHNS and CDR2 SASEGT. This CDR3 reads CASSALAPPGQGMTGELFF. DNA of the CDR3: TGTGCCAGCAGTGCCCTCGCGCCGCCGGGACAGGGTATGACCGGGGAGCTGTTTTTT.

The J gene is TRBJ1-5, the V gene TRBV5-8; tentatively, D is TRBD1 (5 bases). The CDR3 spans 14 residues. Germline assignment: CDR1 SGHTS and CDR2 YDEGEE. With 2 bases removed from V and 4 bases from J, the gap between germline ends came to 10 bases. The CDR3 region has the DNA TGTGCCAGCAGCTTATGGGGGGGGAATCAGCCCCAGCATTTT. Translating gives CASSLWGGNQPQHF.

This rearrangement joins TRBV5-5 to TRBJ2-2; tentatively, D is TRBD2 (6 bases). The CDR3 sequence is 13 residues long. Trimming shortened V by 2 bases and J by 7 bases, and 9 bases separated the two germline ends. The V gene's germline CDR1 is SGHKS and CDR2 YYEKEE (reference sequence). The CDR3 here is CASSFWDFGELFF. CDR3 DNA sequence: TGTGCCAGCAGCTTTTGGGACTTCGGGGAGCTGTTTTTT.

The chain uses TRBV28 and TRBJ2-1; 13 nucleotides match TRBD2. CDR3 length equals 14 residues. V was pared by 8 bases and J by 9 bases, with 7 bases of the junction left unmatched. Germline CDR1 and CDR2: MDHEN and SYDVKM. CDR3 in DNA: TGTGCCAGCGGGACTAGCGGGGTTATGATTGAGCAGTTCTTC. As protein: CASGTSGVMIEQFF.

V is TRBV5-4 and J is TRBJ2-2; 9 bases fit TRBD2. Trimming cost V 1 base and J 5 bases; bases outside gene matches: 6. CDR3 length equals 16 residues. Germline V gives CDR1 SGHNT, CDR2 YYREEE (reference sequence). The CDR3 here is CASSLRLLAGTGELFF. CDR3 coding DNA: TGTGCCAGCAGCTTGAGGCTTCTAGCGGGAACCGGGGAGCTGTTTTTT.

This sequence joins TRBV29-1 and TRBJ2-2, with 9 positions matching TRBD2. The CDR3 contains 15 residues. The V gene end was trimmed by 2 bases and the J gene end by 2 bases; junction bases not matched to a gene: 3. Looked up from germline, CDR1 is SQVTM and CDR2 is ANQGSEA. The CDR3 protein is CSVEFSGSNTGELFF. CDR3 DNA sequence: TGCAGCGTTGAATTTAGCGGGAGCAACACCGGGGAGCTGTTTTTT.

This sequence joins TRBV5-8 and TRBJ2-1; 7 nucleotides align to TRBD2. CDR1 is SGHTS, CDR2 YDEGEE, per germline. This CDR3 contains 16 residues. V lost 0 bases to trimming and J lost 7 bases; unmatched junction nucleotides: 10. CDR3 residues: CASSLVTERGANEQFF. CDR3 coding DNA: TGTGCCAGCAGCTTGGTGACGGAGCGGGGAGCGAATGAGCAGTTCTTC. The full variable domain, with the rest looked up from reference TRBV5-8 and TRBJ2-1, is EAGVTQSPTHLIKTRGQQATLRCSPISGHTSVYWYQQALGLGLQFLLWYDEGEERNRGNFPPRFSGRQFPNYSSELNVNALELEDSALYLCASSLVTERGANEQFFGPGTRLTVL.

CDR3 in amino acids: CAWNTGGPDTQYF. In DNA, the CDR3 is TGTGCCTGGAACACGGGAGGGCCAGATACGCAGTATTTT. This chain uses TRBV30 with TRBJ2-3; 8 bases align to TRBD2. The CDR3 is made up of 13 amino acids. The germline gives CDR1 GTSNPN, CDR2 SVGIG (reference sequence). J was trimmed by 4 bases and V by 4 bases; bases with no gene match: 4.

A remark on this clone: The junction and the germline gene differ at one end; a read error may be behind it. The chain combines TRBV5-5 with TRBJ1-1, with 7 bases that match TRBD1. The CDR3 extends over 14 amino acids. Germline CDR1 reads SGHKS; CDR2 reads YYEKEE (reference sequence). The chain's CDR3 is CASTLIQGGTEAFF. The CDR3 DNA reads TGTGCCAGCACCTTGATTCAGGGGGGAACTGAAGCTTTCTTT.

J is TRBJ2-5 and V is TRBV7-9, with 7 bases fitting TRBD1. The CDR3 extends over 14 amino acids. Germline V gives CDR1 SEHNR, CDR2 FQNEAQ (reference sequence). With 7 bases clipped from V and 2 bases from J, the junction kept 7 bases outside the gene matches. The DNA for the CDR3 is TGTGCCAGCACCCCCAGACAGGGACAAGAGACCCAGTACTTC. This encodes CASTPRQGQETQYF.

The rearrangement links TRBV19 to TRBJ2-5, with D possibly called TRBD1 or TRBD2 (5 bases each). V shed 5 bases and J shed 1 base, with 14 bases lying between them. The CDR3 contains 15 residues. Germline CDR1 reads LNHDA; CDR2 reads SQIVND (reference sequence). CDR3 in amino acids: CASSARGTRQETQYF. Written as DNA, the CDR3 is TGTGCCAGTAGTGCGAGGGGAACCCGCCAAGAGACCCAGTACTTC.

This clone is medium-sized by share. This chain joins TRBV4-2 and TRBJ2-3; no definite D call. The CDR3 spans 15 residues. V was shortened by 1 base and J by 4 bases, with 12 bases between the two germline ends. The germline V gene has CDR1 LGHNA and CDR2 YNFKEQ. In DNA, the CDR3 is TGTGCCAGCAGCCAAGTTGGAGAGAGCGCAGATACGCAGTATTTT. Amino acid sequence: CASSQVGESADTQYF.

CDR3 nucleotides: TGTGCCAGCTCACCCGACGCACCTATTATAAATGAAAAACTGTTTTTT. Protein sequence: CASSPDAPIINEKLFF. The V gene is TRBV18, the J gene TRBJ1-4; no firm D call. CDR3 size: 16 residues. With 3 bases removed from V and 5 bases from J, the gap between germline ends came to 16 bases. Germline-derived CDR1 and CDR2 are KGHSH and LQKENI.

J is TRBJ2-3 and V is TRBV7-9; D gene ambiguous. V was clipped by 7 bases and J by 3 bases, with 8 bases between them. CDR1 is SEHNR and CDR2 is FQNEAQ in the germline V gene (reference sequence). The CDR3 consists of 12 residues. This CDR3 is CASNFITDTQYF. The CDR3 region has the DNA TGTGCCAGCAACTTTATAACAGATACGCAGTATTTT.

The J gene is TRBJ2-5, the V gene TRBV5-1, with D tentatively TRBD1 (5 bases). The J call may be faulty, since TRBJ2-7 better matches the DNA end. CDR1 SGHRS and CDR2 YFSETQ come from the germline V gene. The CDR3 has 14 amino acids. For the CDR3, the DNA is TGCGCCAGCAGCGGACCGGACACAGACTACGAGCAGTACTTC. Translated: CASSGPDTDYEQYF.